Following are 30 T cell receptor beta chains from one sample sequenced in a study of T-cell reconstitution after alpha-beta-depleted transplantation in children. Preparing the TCRbeta library involved the use of unique molecular identifiers. TCRdb independently ran MiXCR on the PCR reads; one entry per CDR3 protein. The sample consists of 90,000 to 100,000 distinct CDR3 sequences, 20% to 30% of them appearing once. Specimen: PBMCs, collected before TCRalphabeta/CD19-depleted stem cell transplant. These receptors originate from a boy aged 2 to 10 with acute lymphoblastic leukemia, due to receive a stem cell transplant.

This clonotype was observed many times. This rearrangement joins TRBV13 to TRBJ2-1, with D perhaps TRBD1 (7 bases). Germline loops: CDR1 PRHDT, CDR2 FYEKMQ (reference sequence). This CDR3 has 16 amino acids. V was pared by 6 bases and J by 2 bases, with 17 bases between. CDR3 protein: CASRPDREAPYNEQFF. DNA of the CDR3: TGTGCCAGCAGACCAGACAGGGAGGCTCCCTACAATGAGCAGTTCTTC.

The chain carries TRBV5-1 and TRBJ2-2; a weak D match, TRBD1 (6 bases). The length of the CDR3 is 15 residues. In germline, CDR1 is SGHRS, CDR2 YFSETQ. V was pared by 4 bases and J by 4 bases, with 14 bases between. The CDR3, as DNA: TGCGCCAGCAGCCCGACGGACAGACCCACCGGGGAGCTGTTTTTT. Translated: CASSPTDRPTGELFF.

The V and J genes are TRBV4-3 and TRBJ2-1; 12 bases match TRBD2. The V gene end was trimmed by 1 base and the J gene end by 4 bases; junction bases not matched to a gene: 8. CDR1 is LGHNA and CDR2 is YSLEER in the germline V gene. CDR3 size: 18 residues. The DNA for the CDR3 is TGCGCCAGCAGCCAAGGGGTCAAAGGACTAGCGGGATACAATGAGCAGTTCTTC. Translation gives CASSQGVKGLAGYNEQFF.

This clonotype was found a few times. The genes are TRBV12-3 or TRBV12-4 and TRBJ2-1, with D tentatively TRBD2 (6 bases). V lost 0 bases and J lost 6, with 9 bases in between. This CDR3 region has 14 residues. Here the CDR3 reads CASSLAVRGNEQFF. Here the CDR3 DNA reads TGTGCCAGCAGTTTAGCGGTGCGGGGCAATGAGCAGTTCTTC.

The chain has TRBV19 and TRBJ2-7; TRBD1 agrees at 7 bases. This CDR3 contains 14 residues. The V and J ends lost 6 bases and 5 bases, in that order; junction bases with no gene match: 10. Germline V gene lookup returns CDR1 LNHDA and CDR2 SQIVND (reference sequence). The CDR3 loop reads CASRRQGGINEQYF. CDR3 DNA sequence: TGTGCCAGTAGACGACAGGGTGGTATCAACGAGCAGTACTTC.

This clonotype was found a few times. The chain links TRBV4-1 to TRBJ2-1; D unresolved. CDR1 is MGHRA and CDR2 is YSYEKL in the germline V gene. V was pared by 10 bases and J by 8 bases, with 18 bases between. The CDR3 consists of 13 residues. The CDR3 bases are TGCGCCAACTTCGGACGGATACGTGATGAGCAGTTCTTC. It is translated as CANFGRIRDEQFF.

This clonotype was recorded once. This sequence joins TRBV7-9 and TRBJ2-5; 10 bases match TRBD2. With V trimmed by 5 bases and J by 7 bases, 13 bases remained unmatched. The germline V gene has CDR1 SEHNR and CDR2 FQNEAQ (reference sequence). This CDR3 is built from 16 residues. CDR3 loop: CASSRTSGGPVGTQYF. The CDR3 region has the DNA TGTGCCAGCAGCAGGACTAGCGGAGGGCCTGTGGGGACCCAGTACTTC.

This chain joins TRBV5-1 and TRBJ2-7, with 7 bases identical to TRBD1. Germline loops: CDR1 SGHRS, CDR2 YFSETQ. With V trimmed by 6 bases and J by 2 bases, 5 bases remained unmatched. The length of the CDR3 is 13 residues. CDR3 in amino acids: CASKRQGTYEQYF. In DNA, the CDR3 is TGCGCCAGCAAGCGACAGGGAACCTACGAGCAGTACTTC.

This clonotype was counted a few times. The rearrangement joins TRBV5-1 to TRBJ2-5, with a tentative D call TRBD2 (5 bases). V was clipped by 3 bases and J by 4 bases, with 16 bases between them. The germline CDR1 and CDR2 sequences are SGHRS and YFSETQ. The CDR3 is 15 residues long. The CDR3 nucleotides are TGCGCCAGCAGCTCCCTCGGTACGGGGTCAGAGACCCAGTACTTC. Translation gives CASSSLGTGSETQYF.

The table lists this clonotype with many counts. The J gene is TRBJ2-2, the V gene TRBV24-1, with 8 bases that match TRBD2. CDR3 length equals 14 residues. Germline V gene lookup returns CDR1 KGHDR and CDR2 SFDVKD. The ends lost 4 bases at V and 7 bases at J; junction bases unmatched: 4. The CDR3 nucleotides read TGTGCCACCAGTGACGGACTAGCTATCGGGGAGCTGTTTTTT. Residues: CATSDGLAIGELFF.

This chain links TRBV4-2 with TRBJ2-3, with a tentative D call TRBD2 (6 bases). CDR1 and CDR2 (germline): LGHNA, YNFKEQ. This CDR3 has 17 amino acids. Trimming pared 0 bases from V and 8 bases from J, leaving 21 bases between. The CDR3 nucleotides read TGTGCCAGCAGCCAAGACTCAGCGGAGGGGCCTCGTGCTACGCAGTATTTT. It codes for CASSQDSAEGPRATQYF.

V is TRBV6-2 or TRBV6-3 and J is TRBJ1-6; TRBD1 matches 7 bases. Germline V gene lookup returns CDR1 MNHEY and CDR2 SVGEGT. The V segment lost 7 bases and the J segment 7 bases; nucleotides outside the gene matches: 10. The CDR3 is made up of 15 amino acids. In nucleotides, the CDR3 is TGTGCCAGCATTCCCCGGGACAGAGAGAATTCACCCCTCCACTTT. This codes for CASIPRDRENSPLHF.

This clonotype occurred a few times. The rearrangement uses TRBV7-2 and TRBJ2-1; either TRBD1 or TRBD2 may supply D (6 bases each). The CDR3 extends over 15 amino acids. The germline gives CDR1 SGHTA, CDR2 FQGNSA. Trimming left V 5 bases short and J 8 bases short, with 19 bases between. The CDR3 region is CASSPTMGGRHEQFF. As DNA, the CDR3 is TGTGCCAGCAGCCCTACGATGGGGGGCCGCCATGAGCAGTTCTTC. Filled out from reference TRBV7-2 and TRBJ2-1, the complete variable domain reads GAGVSQSPSNKVTEKGKDVELRCDPISGHTALYWYRQSLGQGLEFLIYFQGNSAPDKSGLPSDRFSAERTGGSVSTLTIQRTQQEDSAVYLCASSPTMGGRHEQFFGPGTRLTVL.

The chain couples TRBV28 to TRBJ2-1; TRBD2 aligns across 16 bases. The V and J ends lost 4 bases and 9 bases, in that order; junction bases with no gene match: 12. This CDR3 is built from 18 residues. Germline V gives CDR1 MDHEN, CDR2 SYDVKM. This CDR3 is CASSSLPGTSGRAGEQFF. The DNA of the CDR3 is TGTGCCAGCAGTTCCCTCCCCGGGACTAGCGGGAGGGCTGGTGAGCAGTTCTTC.

This clonotype was seen ten or more times. The chain couples TRBV28 to TRBJ2-2; D gene ambiguous. Trimming removed 2 bases at V and 7 bases at J, with 2 bases between. CDR1 and CDR2 (germline): MDHEN, SYDVKM. The CDR3 is 11 residues long. CDR3 region: CASSLIGELFF. CDR3 DNA: TGTGCCAGCAGTTTAATCGGGGAGCTGTTTTTT.

The CDR3 region is CASSPEQGFVAFF. CDR3 in DNA: TGCGCCAGCAGCCCTGAACAGGGATTTGTAGCTTTCTTT. J is TRBJ1-1 and V is TRBV4-1, with a weak D call TRBD1 (6 bases). Trimming shortened V by 4 bases and J by 10 bases, and 16 bases separated the two germline ends. Germline V gives CDR1 MGHRA, CDR2 YSYEKL. CDR3 length: 13 amino acids.

J is TRBJ2-3 and V is TRBV2; D not certain. Per germline, CDR1 SNHLY and CDR2 FYNNEI. This CDR3 has 15 residues. Trimming removed 6 bases from V and 4 bases from J, with 17 bases in between. Written as DNA, the CDR3 is TGTGCCAGCAGCCCGGACGGCCTTGTCCCAGATACGCAGTATTTT. Its translation is CASSPDGLVPDTQYF.

The chain combines TRBV20-1 with TRBJ2-1, with 8 bases that match TRBD2. V lost 6 bases to trimming and J lost 0 bases; unmatched junction nucleotides: 13. This CDR3 comprises 17 residues. Germline V gene data show CDR1 as DFQATT and CDR2 as SNEGSKA (reference sequence). For the CDR3, the DNA is TGCAGTGCCTTGGTACTAGCGGAGGGGAGCTCCTACAATGAGCAGTTCTTC. Protein product: CSALVLAEGSSYNEQFF.

The V call is TRBV10-3, the J call TRBJ1-5; perhaps TRBD1 as D (6 bases). The CDR3 loop spans 14 amino acids. CDR1 and CDR2 from the germline V gene are ENHRY and SYGVKD. Trimming removed 2 bases at V and 5 bases at J, with 10 bases between. The CDR3 DNA reads TGTGCCATCAGTGAGCAGGGGTGTGATCAGCCCCAGCATTTT. Translated, it gives CAISEQGCDQPQHF.

This clonotype was counted between two and nine times. The chain combines TRBV6-5 with TRBJ2-1; either TRBD1 or TRBD2 may supply D (5 bases each). V was pared by 2 bases and J by 7 bases, with 12 bases between. The germline CDR1 and CDR2 sequences are MNHEY and SVGAGI. There are 14 residues in the CDR3. The CDR3 nucleotides read TGTGCCAGCAGTTACCGGGGCTCATTAAATGAGCAGTTCTTC. Encoded protein: CASSYRGSLNEQFF.

This clonotype turned up a few times. The V call is TRBV4-1, the J call TRBJ2-7; D is uncertain. CDR3 length: 13 amino acids. Germline V gene sequence: CDR1 MGHRA, CDR2 YSYEKL. V lost 2 bases and J 4 bases, leaving 9 bases between the germline ends. Here the CDR3 DNA reads TGCGCCAGCAGCCAAATCACGGAATACGAGCAGTACTTC. Translation: CASSQITEYEQYF.

The chain is built from TRBV29-1 and TRBJ2-3; D is undetermined. CDR3 length equals 12 residues. Trimming removed 6 bases from V and 2 bases from J, with 9 bases in between. Germline V gives CDR1 SQVTM, CDR2 ANQGSEA. The DNA of the CDR3 is TGCAGCGTCGAGGTCGACACAGATACGCAGTATTTT. It codes for CSVEVDTDTQYF.

This clonotype was counted only a few times. The V gene is TRBV21-1, the J gene TRBJ2-3; the table calls TRBD2, which could not be checked here. TRBV21-1 is an annotated pseudogene. This CDR3 region has 19 residues. CDR3 region: CASSKATSGGARGTDTQYF. In nucleotides, the CDR3 is TGTGCCAGCAGCAAAGCGACTAGCGGAGGGGCCCGAGGCACAGATACGCAGTATTTT.

This clonotype is medium-sized by share. The chain is built from TRBV2 and TRBJ2-1; 7 positions match TRBD1. V trimming: 5 bases; J trimming: 5 bases; junction bases outside the gene matches: 6. The CDR3 has 14 residues. Germline CDR1 and CDR2: SNHLY and FYNNEI. The CDR3: CASSRDSSHNEQFF. CDR3 DNA: TGTGCCAGCAGTCGGGACAGCTCACACAATGAGCAGTTCTTC. The whole variable domain, remainder taken from reference TRBV2 and TRBJ2-1, is EPEVTQTPSHQVTQMGQEVILRCVPISNHLYFYWYRQILGQKVEFLVSFYNNEISEKSEIFDDQFSVERPDGSNFTLKIRSTKLEDSAMYFCASSRDSSHNEQFFGPGTRLTVL.

This clonotype was seen only a few times. A read error may produce the germline difference seen at one junction end. The rearrangement joins TRBV7-9 to TRBJ2-3; 8 bases align to TRBD1. The CDR3 length is 14 residues. Germline-derived CDR1 and CDR2 are SEHNR and FQNEAQ (reference sequence). CDR3 sequence reads: CASSLAGGPGTQYF. CDR3 bases: TGTGCCAGCAGCCTAGCAGGGGGCCCCGGTACGCAGTATTTT.

J is TRBJ2-7 and V is TRBV6-6, with 9 positions matching TRBD2. The CDR3 consists of 13 residues. The J segment lost 3 bases and the V segment lost 4 bases, leaving 1 base of the junction unmatched. From germline, CDR1 is MNHNY and CDR2 SVGAGI (reference sequence). This CDR3 is CASSLTSGYEQYF. In nucleotides, the CDR3 is TGTGCCAGCAGTTTGACTAGCGGCTACGAGCAGTACTTC.

This clonotype was counted once. The CDR3 bases are TGTGCCAGCAGCCAGCGGACAGGCCTCTATGGCTACACCTTC. As protein: CASSQRTGLYGYTF. The chain is built from TRBV7-2 and TRBJ1-2; TRBD1 matches 7 bases. The V gene end was trimmed by 5 bases and the J gene end by 4 bases; junction bases not matched to a gene: 7. Germline CDR1 reads SGHTA; CDR2 reads FQGNSA. This CDR3 spans 14 amino acids.

This clonotype has more than one count but fewer than ten. V is TRBV27 and J is TRBJ2-2; D unresolved. Trimming took 5 bases from V and 4 from J, leaving 8 bases between them. Germline values: CDR1 MNHEY, CDR2 SMNVEV (reference sequence). The CDR3 has 13 residues. This chain's CDR3 is CASSRVSTGELFF. The CDR3, as DNA: TGTGCCAGCAGTCGGGTGTCCACCGGGGAGCTGTTTTTT.

The chain is built from TRBV28 and TRBJ2-1; TRBD2 matches 14 bases. The V gene's germline CDR1 is MDHEN and CDR2 SYDVKM. The CDR3 totals 19 residues. V was pared by 4 bases and J by 4 bases, with 12 bases of the junction left unmatched. The CDR3 sequence: CASSSPGLAGVGGYNEQFF. CDR3 bases: TGTGCCAGCAGTTCCCCGGGACTAGCGGGAGTAGGGGGATACAATGAGCAGTTCTTC.

The table lists this clonotype with a few counts. V is TRBV7-9 and J is TRBJ2-7; possibly TRBD1 for D (6 bases). Germline V CDR1 and CDR2: SEHNR, FQNEAQ (reference sequence). V was pared by 6 bases and J by 3 bases, with 15 bases between. This CDR3 has 14 amino acids. The CDR3 protein is CASSYRDTYYEQYF. CDR3 bases: TGTGCCAGCAGTTACCGGGACACCTACTACGAGCAGTACTTC.